The 20 T cell receptor beta chains presented below share a single source sample, sequenced in a study of radiotherapy plus CTLA-4 blockade in lung cancer. Generated by immunoSEQ multiplex PCR, the TCRdb table keeps only in-frame clones and is missing some. The sample holds about 110,000 clones, about 80% seen once. The sample consisted of peripheral blood, taken from a patient treated with radiotherapy plus ipilimumab. These receptor sequences come from a human donor with non-small cell lung cancer that progressed on radiotherapy plus ipilimumab. Some clones in this sample may be carry-over from other donors' samples.

The chain combines TRBV5-1 with TRBJ2-7; 8 bases align to TRBD1. With V trimmed by 1 base and J by 1 base, 19 bases remained unmatched. CDR3 length equals 20 residues. Germline V gives CDR1 SGHRS, CDR2 YFSETQ. DNA of the CDR3: TGCGCCAGCAGCTTGTTTATTAACACCGGGACAGGAGGTGGTTCCTACGAGCAGTACTTC. Encoded protein: CASSLFINTGTGGGSYEQYF. The entire variable domain, with the rest obtained from reference TRBV5-1 and TRBJ2-7, is as follows: KAGVTQTPRYLIKTRGQQVTLSCSPISGHRSVSWYQQTPGQGLQFLFEYFSETQRNKGNFPGRFSGRQFSNSRSEMNVSTLELGDSALYLCASSLFINTGTGGGSYEQYFGPGTRLTVT.

V gene TRBV7-9 combines with J gene TRBJ2-1; D uncertain. The CDR3 runs 14 residues. Trimming stripped 5 bases from V and 9 bases from J, with 17 bases between. The germline gives CDR1 SEHNR, CDR2 FQNEAQ (reference sequence). CDR3 protein: CASSPKRASTEQFF. CDR3 nucleotides: TGTGCCAGCAGCCCTAAAAGAGCGAGTACTGAGCAGTTCTTC.

This clone has only one observation. The chain has TRBV19 and TRBJ1-6; the D is unclear. V was shortened by 4 bases and J by 8 bases, with 9 bases between the two germline ends. The CDR3 covers 13 residues. Germline values: CDR1 LNHDA, CDR2 SQIVND (reference sequence). The CDR3 coding sequence is TGTGCCAGTAGTACACGGACCTATTCACCCCTCCACTTT. It translates to CASSTRTYSPLHF.

CDR3 in DNA: TGTGCCAGCAGATCGGGACATTACCAAGAGACCCAGTACTTC. It is translated as CASRSGHYQETQYF. V gene TRBV5-5 combines with J gene TRBJ2-5; D might be TRBD1 (6 bases). The germline V gene has CDR1 SGHKS and CDR2 YYEKEE (reference sequence). V was trimmed by 5 bases and J by 0 bases, leaving 11 bases between them. This CDR3 is built from 14 residues.

CDR3 nucleotide sequence: TGCGCCAGCAGCTTGGGAAATGTAAACACTGAAGCTTTCTTT. Residues: CASSLGNVNTEAFF. The rearrangement uses TRBV5-1 and TRBJ1-1; D not resolved. Germline values: CDR1 SGHRS, CDR2 YFSETQ. CDR3 size: 14 residues. The ends were cut back, 0 bases at V and 2 bases at J, with 8 bases in the middle.

The chain has TRBV29-1 and TRBJ2-5; possibly TRBD1 or TRBD2 for D (6 bases each). Looked up from germline, CDR1 is SQVTM and CDR2 is ANQGSEA. Trimming removed 6 bases from V and 5 bases from J, with 13 bases in between. This CDR3 comprises 12 residues. The CDR3 reads CSVQGGGETQYF. CDR3 in DNA: TGCAGCGTACAGGGAGGAGGGGAGACCCAGTACTTC.

The rearrangement links TRBV27 to TRBJ1-2; a weak D match, TRBD1 (5 bases). This CDR3 is 16 amino acids long. Trimming left V 2 bases short and J 6 bases short, with 19 bases between. Germline lookup yields CDR1 MNHEY and CDR2 SMNVEV (reference sequence). The CDR3, as DNA: TGTGCCAGCAGTTTAATTTGGGGGTTGAGTAGGGATGGCTACACCTTC. Translation gives CASSLIWGLSRDGYTF.

This clone was observed a single time. The chain employs TRBV19 and TRBJ2-5; 7 nucleotides align to TRBD1. The V gene end was trimmed by 2 bases and the J gene end by 4 bases; junction bases not matched to a gene: 1. The CDR3 contains 13 residues. The V gene's germline CDR1 is LNHDA and CDR2 SQIVND (reference sequence). CDR3 sequence reads: CASSINRGETQYF. The CDR3 region has the DNA TGTGCCAGTAGTATAAACAGGGGAGAGACCCAGTACTTC.

The sample holds one count of this clone. The chain links TRBV11-3 to TRBJ1-6; D is possibly TRBD1 (5 bases). V dropped 7 bases and J dropped 7 bases, with 14 bases sitting between them. The germline V gene encodes CDR1 SGHNT and CDR2 YENEEA. This CDR3 contains 14 residues. The CDR3 DNA reads TGTGCCAGCACCGATGGGGGAAAAAATTCACCCCTCCACTTT. Translated: CASTDGGKNSPLHF.

This chain joins TRBV5-6 and TRBJ2-2; a weak D match, TRBD1 (6 bases). Trimming shortened V by 5 bases and J by 1 base, and 9 bases separated the two germline ends. This CDR3 comprises 14 residues. Germline V gene lookup returns CDR1 SGHDT and CDR2 YYEEEE. CDR3 coding DNA: TGTGCCAGCAGGGACAGAAAGAACACCGGGGAGCTGTTTTTT. Protein sequence: CASRDRKNTGELFF.

The chain couples TRBV18 to TRBJ1-5; no definite D call. Trimming stripped 3 bases from V and 9 bases from J, with 12 bases between. The CDR3 has 13 residues. The germline CDR1 and CDR2 sequences are KGHSH and LQKENI. The CDR3 DNA reads as TGTGCCAGCTCACCTGCGGGAGATAGGCCCCAGCATTTT. This codes for CASSPAGDRPQHF. The whole variable domain, filled in from reference TRBV18 and TRBJ1-5, reads NAGVMQNPRHLVRRRGQEARLRCSPMKGHSHVYWYRQLPEEGLKFMVYLQKENIIDESGMPKERFSAEFPKEGPSILRIQQVVRGDSAAYFCASSPAGDRPQHFGDGTRLSIL.

CDR3 residues: CASSFLGQPQHF. CDR3 nucleotides: TGTGCCAGCAGTTTTTTGGGACAGCCCCAGCATTTT. V is TRBV27 and J is TRBJ1-5; D is uncertain. The V end lost 3 bases, the J end lost 7 bases, and 7 bases lay between the germline ends. The CDR3 length is 12 residues. Germline CDR1 and CDR2: MNHEY and SMNVEV (reference sequence).

As regards this clone: The same CDR3 is also encoded by other DNA sequences in this sample. The gene calls are TRBV9 and TRBJ2-3, with 8 bases fitting TRBD2. The germline V gene has CDR1 SGDLS and CDR2 YYNGEE. Germline trimming cut 0 bases from V and 2 bases from J; bases unmatched to any gene: 5. The CDR3 length is 16 residues. This CDR3 is CASSVASGGPTDTQYF. CDR3 coding DNA: TGTGCCAGCAGCGTAGCCTCGGGGGGGCCCACAGATACGCAGTATTTT.

The chain joins TRBV9 to TRBJ2-1; 11 bases align to TRBD2. The ends lost 0 bases at V and 4 bases at J; junction bases unmatched: 3. CDR1 and CDR2 from the germline V gene are SGDLS and YYNGEE. The CDR3 has 16 amino acids. Here the CDR3 DNA reads TGTGCCAGCAGCGTAGGACTAGCGGGGATATACAATGAGCAGTTCTTC. As protein: CASSVGLAGIYNEQFF.

The CDR3 region is CSVAGTGDYEQYF. The DNA for the CDR3 is TGCAGCGTCGCCGGGACAGGGGACTACGAGCAGTACTTC. This chain joins TRBV29-1 and TRBJ2-7; 10 bases are shared with TRBD1. CDR1 and CDR2 from the germline V gene are SQVTM and ANQGSEA. Unmatched junction bases numbered 5, after V lost 6 bases and J lost 3 bases. CDR3 length equals 13 residues.

The chain is built from TRBV27 and TRBJ1-6; D uncertain. The V gene lost 1 base and the J gene lost 9 bases, with 10 bases spanning the gap. Germline assignment: CDR1 MNHEY and CDR2 SMNVEV (reference sequence). The length of the CDR3 is 14 residues. CDR3 residues: CASSLFREASPLHF. The CDR3 DNA reads as TGTGCCAGCAGTTTATTCCGGGAGGCTTCACCCCTCCACTTT.

The gene calls are TRBV21-1 and TRBJ2-1; the D segment call TRBD2 is taken from the table without a DNA check. TRBV21-1 is a pseudogene. The CDR3 has 12 residues. CDR3 loop: CASSKPYNEQFF. In DNA, the CDR3 is TGTGCCAGCAGCAAACCTTACAATGAGCAGTTCTTC.

V usage is TRBV5-1 and J usage is TRBJ2-5, with 7 bases fitting TRBD2. The J call may not be correct, given that the DNA end is closer to TRBJ2-7. Germline V gene sequence: CDR1 SGHRS, CDR2 YFSETQ. The CDR3 totals 15 residues. In DNA form, the CDR3 reads TGCGCCAGCAGCCTACTAACGTCGGGGGGCTACGAGCAGTACTTC. This translates into CASSLLTSGGYEQYF.

This chain uses TRBV15 with TRBJ2-5; 12 nucleotides match TRBD2. After removal of 1 base from V and 5 bases from J, the junction contained 5 bases not matched to a gene. Germline CDR1 and CDR2: LNHNV and YYDKDF (reference sequence). This CDR3 contains 16 residues. CDR3 amino acids: CATSRGGLAGWETQYF. In DNA, the CDR3 is TGTGCCACCAGCAGAGGTGGACTAGCGGGGTGGGAGACCCAGTACTTC.

This chain joins TRBV9 and TRBJ2-7; either TRBD1 or TRBD2 may supply D (5 bases each). V lost 3 bases and J 2 bases, leaving 9 bases between the germline ends. CDR1 and CDR2 (germline): SGDLS, YYNGEE. CDR3 size: 13 residues. CDR3 bases: TGTGCCAGCAGCGGGGGGAGCGCCTACGAGCAGTACTTC. Residues: CASSGGSAYEQYF. The variable domain in full, with the rest retrieved from reference TRBV9 and TRBJ2-7, is DSGVTQTPKHLITATGQRVTLRCSPRSGDLSVYWYQQSLDQGLQFLIQYYNGEERAKGNILERFSAQQFPDLHSELNLSSLELGDSALYFCASSGGSAYEQYFGPGTRLTVT.